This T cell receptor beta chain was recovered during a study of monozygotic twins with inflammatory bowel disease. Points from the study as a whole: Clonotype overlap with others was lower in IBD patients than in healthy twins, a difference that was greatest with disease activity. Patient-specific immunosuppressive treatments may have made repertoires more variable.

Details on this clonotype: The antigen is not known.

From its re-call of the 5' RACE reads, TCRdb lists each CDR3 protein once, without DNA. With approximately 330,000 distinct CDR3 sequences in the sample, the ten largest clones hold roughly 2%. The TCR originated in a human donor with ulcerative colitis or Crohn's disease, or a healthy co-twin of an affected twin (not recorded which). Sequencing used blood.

The CDR3 spells CSASQLNQPQHF. The V gene is TRBV20-1, the J gene TRBJ1-5. CDR1 is DFQATT and CDR2 is SNEGSKA in the germline V gene (reference sequence). The CDR3 has 12 amino acids.